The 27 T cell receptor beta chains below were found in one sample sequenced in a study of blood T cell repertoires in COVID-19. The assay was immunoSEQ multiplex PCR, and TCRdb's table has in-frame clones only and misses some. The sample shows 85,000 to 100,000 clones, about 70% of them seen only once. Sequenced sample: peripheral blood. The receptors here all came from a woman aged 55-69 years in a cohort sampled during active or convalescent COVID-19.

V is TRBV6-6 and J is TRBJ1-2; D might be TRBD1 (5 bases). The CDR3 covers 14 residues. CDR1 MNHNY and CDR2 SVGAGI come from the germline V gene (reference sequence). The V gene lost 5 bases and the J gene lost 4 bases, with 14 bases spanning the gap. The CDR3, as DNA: TGTGCCAGCAGTCTCCGCCAGGGTGGCTATGGCTACACCTTC. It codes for CASSLRQGGYGYTF.

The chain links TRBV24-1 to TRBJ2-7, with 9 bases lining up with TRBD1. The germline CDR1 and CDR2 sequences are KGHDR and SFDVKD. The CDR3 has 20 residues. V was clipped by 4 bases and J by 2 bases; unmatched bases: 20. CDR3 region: CATSEDPGDREDQQTYEQYF. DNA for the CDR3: TGTGCCACCAGTGAGGATCCGGGGGACAGGGAGGATCAGCAGACCTACGAGCAGTACTTC.

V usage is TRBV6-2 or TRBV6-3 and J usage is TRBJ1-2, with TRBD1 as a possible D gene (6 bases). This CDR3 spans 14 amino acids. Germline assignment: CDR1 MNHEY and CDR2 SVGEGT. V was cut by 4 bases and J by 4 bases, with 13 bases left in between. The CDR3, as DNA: TGTGCCAGCAGTTTATCAACAGGGAGCTATGGCTACACCTTC. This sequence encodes CASSLSTGSYGYTF.

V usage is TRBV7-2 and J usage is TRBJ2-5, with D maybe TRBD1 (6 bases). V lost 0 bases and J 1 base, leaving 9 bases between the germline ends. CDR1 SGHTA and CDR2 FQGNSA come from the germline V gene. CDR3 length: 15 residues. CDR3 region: CASSLAPGAQETQYF. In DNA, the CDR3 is TGTGCCAGCAGCTTAGCGCCAGGGGCCCAAGAGACCCAGTACTTC.

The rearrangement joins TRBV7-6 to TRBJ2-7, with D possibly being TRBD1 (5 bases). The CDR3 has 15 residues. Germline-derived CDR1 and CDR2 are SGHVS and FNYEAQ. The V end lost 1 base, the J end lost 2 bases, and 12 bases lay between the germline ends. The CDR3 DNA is TGTGCCAGCAGCTTAGGGTCAGGGTTAGCCTACGAGCAGTACTTC. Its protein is CASSLGSGLAYEQYF.

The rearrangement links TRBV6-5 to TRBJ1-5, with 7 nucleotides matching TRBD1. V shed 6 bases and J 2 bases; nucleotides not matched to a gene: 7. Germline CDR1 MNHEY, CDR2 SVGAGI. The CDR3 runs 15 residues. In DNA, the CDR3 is TGTGCCAGCAGCACAGGGGTGTTGGGCAATCAGCCCCAGCATTTT. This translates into CASSTGVLGNQPQHF.

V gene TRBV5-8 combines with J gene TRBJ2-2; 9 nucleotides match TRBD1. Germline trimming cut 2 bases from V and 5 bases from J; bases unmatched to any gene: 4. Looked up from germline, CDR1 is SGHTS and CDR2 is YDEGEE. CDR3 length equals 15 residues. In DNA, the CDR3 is TGTGCCAGCAGCTTAGGGGACAGGGCAACCGGGGAGCTGTTTTTT. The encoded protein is CASSLGDRATGELFF.

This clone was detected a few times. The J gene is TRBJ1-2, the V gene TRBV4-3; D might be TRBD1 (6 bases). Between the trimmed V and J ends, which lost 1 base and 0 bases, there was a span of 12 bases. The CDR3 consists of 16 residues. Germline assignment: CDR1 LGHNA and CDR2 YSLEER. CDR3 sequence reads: CASSQGADSANYGYTF. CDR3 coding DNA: TGCGCCAGCAGCCAAGGGGCGGACAGTGCTAACTATGGCTACACCTTC.

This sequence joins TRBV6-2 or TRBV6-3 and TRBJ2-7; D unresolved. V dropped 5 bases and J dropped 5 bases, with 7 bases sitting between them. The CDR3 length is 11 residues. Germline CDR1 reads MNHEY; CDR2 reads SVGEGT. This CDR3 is CASSEFHEQYF. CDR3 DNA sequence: TGTGCCAGCAGTGAGTTCCACGAGCAGTACTTC.

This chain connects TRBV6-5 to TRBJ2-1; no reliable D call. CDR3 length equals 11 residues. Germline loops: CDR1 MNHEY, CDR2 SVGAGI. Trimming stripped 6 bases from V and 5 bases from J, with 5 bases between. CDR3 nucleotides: TGTGCCAGCAGGCAGAACAATGAGCAGTTCTTC. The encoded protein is CASRQNNEQFF.

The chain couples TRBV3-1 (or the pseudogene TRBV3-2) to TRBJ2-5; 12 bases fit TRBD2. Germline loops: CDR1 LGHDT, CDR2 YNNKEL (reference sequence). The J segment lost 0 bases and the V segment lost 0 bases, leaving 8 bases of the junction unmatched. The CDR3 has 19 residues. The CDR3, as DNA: TGTGCCAGCAGCCAAGATCGGAAGGGACTAGCGGGCTACCAAGAGACCCAGTACTTC. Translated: CASSQDRKGLAGYQETQYF.

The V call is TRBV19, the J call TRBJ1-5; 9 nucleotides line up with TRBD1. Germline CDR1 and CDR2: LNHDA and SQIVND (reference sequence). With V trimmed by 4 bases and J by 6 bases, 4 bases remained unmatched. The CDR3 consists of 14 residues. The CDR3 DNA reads TGTGCCAGTAGTACCACAGGGGGCGGTCAGCCCCAGCATTTT. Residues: CASSTTGGGQPQHF.

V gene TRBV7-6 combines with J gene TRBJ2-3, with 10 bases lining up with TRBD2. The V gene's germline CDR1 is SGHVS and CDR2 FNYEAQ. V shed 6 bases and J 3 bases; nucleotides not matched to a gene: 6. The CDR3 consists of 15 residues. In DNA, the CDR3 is TGTGCCAGCAGTGGGACTAGCGCCGCGACAGATACGCAGTATTTT. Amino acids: CASSGTSAATDTQYF.

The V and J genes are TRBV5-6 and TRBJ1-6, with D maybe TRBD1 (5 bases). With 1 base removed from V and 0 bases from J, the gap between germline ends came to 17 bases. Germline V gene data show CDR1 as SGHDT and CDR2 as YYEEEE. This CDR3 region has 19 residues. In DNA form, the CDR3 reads TGTGCCAGCAGCTTGAGGTTAGCAGGGCCGAGCTCCTATAATTCACCCCTCCACTTT. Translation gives CASSLRLAGPSSYNSPLHF.

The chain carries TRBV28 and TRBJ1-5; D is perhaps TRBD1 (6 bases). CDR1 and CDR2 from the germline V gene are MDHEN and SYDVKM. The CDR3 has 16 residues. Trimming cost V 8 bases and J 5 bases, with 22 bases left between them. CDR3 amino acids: CASSWGGGVGDQPQHF. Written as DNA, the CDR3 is TGTGCCAGCTCCTGGGGAGGGGGGGTCGGAGATCAGCCCCAGCATTTT.

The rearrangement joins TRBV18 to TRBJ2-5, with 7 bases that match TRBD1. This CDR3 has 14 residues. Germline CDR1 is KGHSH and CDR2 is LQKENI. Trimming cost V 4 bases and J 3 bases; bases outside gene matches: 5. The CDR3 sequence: CASSHMTGKETQYF. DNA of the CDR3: TGTGCCAGCTCACATATGACAGGGAAAGAGACCCAGTACTTC.

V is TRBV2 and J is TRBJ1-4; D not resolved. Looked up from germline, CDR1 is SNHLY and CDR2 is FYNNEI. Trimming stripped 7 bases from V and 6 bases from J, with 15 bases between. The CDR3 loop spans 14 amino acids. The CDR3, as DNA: TGTGCCAGCAAACCGGAGAGGGCCCATGAAAAACTGTTTTTT. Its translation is CASKPERAHEKLFF.

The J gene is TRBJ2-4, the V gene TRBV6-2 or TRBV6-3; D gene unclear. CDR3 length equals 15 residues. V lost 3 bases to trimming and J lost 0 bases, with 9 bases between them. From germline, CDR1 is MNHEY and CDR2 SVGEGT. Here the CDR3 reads CASSYPVIAKNIQYF. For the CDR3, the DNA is TGTGCCAGCAGTTATCCGGTGATAGCCAAAAACATTCAGTACTTC.

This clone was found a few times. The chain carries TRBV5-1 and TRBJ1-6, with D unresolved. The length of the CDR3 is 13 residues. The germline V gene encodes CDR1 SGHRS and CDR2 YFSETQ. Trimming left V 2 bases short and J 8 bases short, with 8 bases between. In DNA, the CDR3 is TGCGCCAGCAGCTTAACCGGAGATTCACCCCTCCACTTT. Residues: CASSLTGDSPLHF. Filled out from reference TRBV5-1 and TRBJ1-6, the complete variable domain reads KAGVTQTPRYLIKTRGQQVTLSCSPISGHRSVSWYQQTPGQGLQFLFEYFSETQRNKGNFPGRFSGRQFSNSRSEMNVSTLELGDSALYLCASSLTGDSPLHFGNGTRLTVT.

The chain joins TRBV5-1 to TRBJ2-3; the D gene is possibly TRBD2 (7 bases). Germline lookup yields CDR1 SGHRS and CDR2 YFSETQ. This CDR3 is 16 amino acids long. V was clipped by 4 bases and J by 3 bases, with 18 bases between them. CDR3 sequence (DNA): TGCGCCAGCAGCCTGACTAGCAGCCAGGGGACAGATACGCAGTATTTT. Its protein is CASSLTSSQGTDTQYF.

The CDR3 bases are TGCGCCAGCAGCCCTTCGTTCCGGGGGACCGGGGAGCTGTTTTTT. Translating it yields CASSPSFRGTGELFF. This sequence joins TRBV23-1 and TRBJ2-2, with D perhaps TRBD2 (6 bases). TRBV23-1 belongs to the ORF category, with a function that is uncertain. This CDR3 comprises 15 residues. V dropped 6 bases and J dropped 5 bases, with 16 bases sitting between them.

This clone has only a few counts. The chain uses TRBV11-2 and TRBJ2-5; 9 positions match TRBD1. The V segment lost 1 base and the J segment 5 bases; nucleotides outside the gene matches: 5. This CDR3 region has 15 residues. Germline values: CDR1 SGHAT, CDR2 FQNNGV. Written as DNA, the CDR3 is TGTGCCAGCAGCTTAGGGGACAGGGATGTTGAGACCCAGTACTTC. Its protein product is CASSLGDRDVETQYF.

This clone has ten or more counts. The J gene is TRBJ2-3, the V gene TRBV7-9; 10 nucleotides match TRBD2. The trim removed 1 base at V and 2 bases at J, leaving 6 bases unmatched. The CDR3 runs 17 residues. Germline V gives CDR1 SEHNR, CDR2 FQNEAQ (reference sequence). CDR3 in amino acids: CASSLGGLASNTDTQYF. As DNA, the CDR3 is TGTGCCAGCAGCTTAGGGGGACTAGCGTCTAACACAGATACGCAGTATTTT.

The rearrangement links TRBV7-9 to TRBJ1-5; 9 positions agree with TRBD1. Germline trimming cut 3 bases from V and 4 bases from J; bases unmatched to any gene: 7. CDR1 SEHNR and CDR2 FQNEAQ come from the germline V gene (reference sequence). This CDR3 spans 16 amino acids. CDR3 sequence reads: CASSLSGTGLNQPQHF. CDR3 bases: TGTGCCAGCAGCTTGTCCGGGACAGGGTTGAATCAGCCCCAGCATTTT.

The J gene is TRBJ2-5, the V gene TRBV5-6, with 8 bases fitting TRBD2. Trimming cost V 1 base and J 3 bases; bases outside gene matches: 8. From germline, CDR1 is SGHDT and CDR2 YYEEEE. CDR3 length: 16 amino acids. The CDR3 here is CASSLPGAGGKETQYF. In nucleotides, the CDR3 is TGTGCCAGCAGCTTGCCCGGGGCGGGGGGAAAAGAGACCCAGTACTTC. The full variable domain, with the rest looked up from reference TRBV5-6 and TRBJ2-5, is DAGVTQSPTHLIKTRGQQVTLRCSPKSGHDTVSWYQQALGQGPQFIFQYYEEEERQRGNFPDRFSGHQFPNYSSELNVNALLLGDSALYLCASSLPGAGGKETQYFGPGTRLLVL.

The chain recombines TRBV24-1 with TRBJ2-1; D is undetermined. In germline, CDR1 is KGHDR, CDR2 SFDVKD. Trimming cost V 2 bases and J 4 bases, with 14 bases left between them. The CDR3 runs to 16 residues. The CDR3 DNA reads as TGTGCCACCAGTGATTCATTGCGACAAGAATACAATGAGCAGTTCTTC. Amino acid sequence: CATSDSLRQEYNEQFF.

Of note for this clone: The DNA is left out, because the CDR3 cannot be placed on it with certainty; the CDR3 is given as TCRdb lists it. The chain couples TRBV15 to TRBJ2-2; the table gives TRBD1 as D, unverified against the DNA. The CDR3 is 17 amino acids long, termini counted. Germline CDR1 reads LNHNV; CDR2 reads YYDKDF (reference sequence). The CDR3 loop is CATSLGGGRLRAGELFF.